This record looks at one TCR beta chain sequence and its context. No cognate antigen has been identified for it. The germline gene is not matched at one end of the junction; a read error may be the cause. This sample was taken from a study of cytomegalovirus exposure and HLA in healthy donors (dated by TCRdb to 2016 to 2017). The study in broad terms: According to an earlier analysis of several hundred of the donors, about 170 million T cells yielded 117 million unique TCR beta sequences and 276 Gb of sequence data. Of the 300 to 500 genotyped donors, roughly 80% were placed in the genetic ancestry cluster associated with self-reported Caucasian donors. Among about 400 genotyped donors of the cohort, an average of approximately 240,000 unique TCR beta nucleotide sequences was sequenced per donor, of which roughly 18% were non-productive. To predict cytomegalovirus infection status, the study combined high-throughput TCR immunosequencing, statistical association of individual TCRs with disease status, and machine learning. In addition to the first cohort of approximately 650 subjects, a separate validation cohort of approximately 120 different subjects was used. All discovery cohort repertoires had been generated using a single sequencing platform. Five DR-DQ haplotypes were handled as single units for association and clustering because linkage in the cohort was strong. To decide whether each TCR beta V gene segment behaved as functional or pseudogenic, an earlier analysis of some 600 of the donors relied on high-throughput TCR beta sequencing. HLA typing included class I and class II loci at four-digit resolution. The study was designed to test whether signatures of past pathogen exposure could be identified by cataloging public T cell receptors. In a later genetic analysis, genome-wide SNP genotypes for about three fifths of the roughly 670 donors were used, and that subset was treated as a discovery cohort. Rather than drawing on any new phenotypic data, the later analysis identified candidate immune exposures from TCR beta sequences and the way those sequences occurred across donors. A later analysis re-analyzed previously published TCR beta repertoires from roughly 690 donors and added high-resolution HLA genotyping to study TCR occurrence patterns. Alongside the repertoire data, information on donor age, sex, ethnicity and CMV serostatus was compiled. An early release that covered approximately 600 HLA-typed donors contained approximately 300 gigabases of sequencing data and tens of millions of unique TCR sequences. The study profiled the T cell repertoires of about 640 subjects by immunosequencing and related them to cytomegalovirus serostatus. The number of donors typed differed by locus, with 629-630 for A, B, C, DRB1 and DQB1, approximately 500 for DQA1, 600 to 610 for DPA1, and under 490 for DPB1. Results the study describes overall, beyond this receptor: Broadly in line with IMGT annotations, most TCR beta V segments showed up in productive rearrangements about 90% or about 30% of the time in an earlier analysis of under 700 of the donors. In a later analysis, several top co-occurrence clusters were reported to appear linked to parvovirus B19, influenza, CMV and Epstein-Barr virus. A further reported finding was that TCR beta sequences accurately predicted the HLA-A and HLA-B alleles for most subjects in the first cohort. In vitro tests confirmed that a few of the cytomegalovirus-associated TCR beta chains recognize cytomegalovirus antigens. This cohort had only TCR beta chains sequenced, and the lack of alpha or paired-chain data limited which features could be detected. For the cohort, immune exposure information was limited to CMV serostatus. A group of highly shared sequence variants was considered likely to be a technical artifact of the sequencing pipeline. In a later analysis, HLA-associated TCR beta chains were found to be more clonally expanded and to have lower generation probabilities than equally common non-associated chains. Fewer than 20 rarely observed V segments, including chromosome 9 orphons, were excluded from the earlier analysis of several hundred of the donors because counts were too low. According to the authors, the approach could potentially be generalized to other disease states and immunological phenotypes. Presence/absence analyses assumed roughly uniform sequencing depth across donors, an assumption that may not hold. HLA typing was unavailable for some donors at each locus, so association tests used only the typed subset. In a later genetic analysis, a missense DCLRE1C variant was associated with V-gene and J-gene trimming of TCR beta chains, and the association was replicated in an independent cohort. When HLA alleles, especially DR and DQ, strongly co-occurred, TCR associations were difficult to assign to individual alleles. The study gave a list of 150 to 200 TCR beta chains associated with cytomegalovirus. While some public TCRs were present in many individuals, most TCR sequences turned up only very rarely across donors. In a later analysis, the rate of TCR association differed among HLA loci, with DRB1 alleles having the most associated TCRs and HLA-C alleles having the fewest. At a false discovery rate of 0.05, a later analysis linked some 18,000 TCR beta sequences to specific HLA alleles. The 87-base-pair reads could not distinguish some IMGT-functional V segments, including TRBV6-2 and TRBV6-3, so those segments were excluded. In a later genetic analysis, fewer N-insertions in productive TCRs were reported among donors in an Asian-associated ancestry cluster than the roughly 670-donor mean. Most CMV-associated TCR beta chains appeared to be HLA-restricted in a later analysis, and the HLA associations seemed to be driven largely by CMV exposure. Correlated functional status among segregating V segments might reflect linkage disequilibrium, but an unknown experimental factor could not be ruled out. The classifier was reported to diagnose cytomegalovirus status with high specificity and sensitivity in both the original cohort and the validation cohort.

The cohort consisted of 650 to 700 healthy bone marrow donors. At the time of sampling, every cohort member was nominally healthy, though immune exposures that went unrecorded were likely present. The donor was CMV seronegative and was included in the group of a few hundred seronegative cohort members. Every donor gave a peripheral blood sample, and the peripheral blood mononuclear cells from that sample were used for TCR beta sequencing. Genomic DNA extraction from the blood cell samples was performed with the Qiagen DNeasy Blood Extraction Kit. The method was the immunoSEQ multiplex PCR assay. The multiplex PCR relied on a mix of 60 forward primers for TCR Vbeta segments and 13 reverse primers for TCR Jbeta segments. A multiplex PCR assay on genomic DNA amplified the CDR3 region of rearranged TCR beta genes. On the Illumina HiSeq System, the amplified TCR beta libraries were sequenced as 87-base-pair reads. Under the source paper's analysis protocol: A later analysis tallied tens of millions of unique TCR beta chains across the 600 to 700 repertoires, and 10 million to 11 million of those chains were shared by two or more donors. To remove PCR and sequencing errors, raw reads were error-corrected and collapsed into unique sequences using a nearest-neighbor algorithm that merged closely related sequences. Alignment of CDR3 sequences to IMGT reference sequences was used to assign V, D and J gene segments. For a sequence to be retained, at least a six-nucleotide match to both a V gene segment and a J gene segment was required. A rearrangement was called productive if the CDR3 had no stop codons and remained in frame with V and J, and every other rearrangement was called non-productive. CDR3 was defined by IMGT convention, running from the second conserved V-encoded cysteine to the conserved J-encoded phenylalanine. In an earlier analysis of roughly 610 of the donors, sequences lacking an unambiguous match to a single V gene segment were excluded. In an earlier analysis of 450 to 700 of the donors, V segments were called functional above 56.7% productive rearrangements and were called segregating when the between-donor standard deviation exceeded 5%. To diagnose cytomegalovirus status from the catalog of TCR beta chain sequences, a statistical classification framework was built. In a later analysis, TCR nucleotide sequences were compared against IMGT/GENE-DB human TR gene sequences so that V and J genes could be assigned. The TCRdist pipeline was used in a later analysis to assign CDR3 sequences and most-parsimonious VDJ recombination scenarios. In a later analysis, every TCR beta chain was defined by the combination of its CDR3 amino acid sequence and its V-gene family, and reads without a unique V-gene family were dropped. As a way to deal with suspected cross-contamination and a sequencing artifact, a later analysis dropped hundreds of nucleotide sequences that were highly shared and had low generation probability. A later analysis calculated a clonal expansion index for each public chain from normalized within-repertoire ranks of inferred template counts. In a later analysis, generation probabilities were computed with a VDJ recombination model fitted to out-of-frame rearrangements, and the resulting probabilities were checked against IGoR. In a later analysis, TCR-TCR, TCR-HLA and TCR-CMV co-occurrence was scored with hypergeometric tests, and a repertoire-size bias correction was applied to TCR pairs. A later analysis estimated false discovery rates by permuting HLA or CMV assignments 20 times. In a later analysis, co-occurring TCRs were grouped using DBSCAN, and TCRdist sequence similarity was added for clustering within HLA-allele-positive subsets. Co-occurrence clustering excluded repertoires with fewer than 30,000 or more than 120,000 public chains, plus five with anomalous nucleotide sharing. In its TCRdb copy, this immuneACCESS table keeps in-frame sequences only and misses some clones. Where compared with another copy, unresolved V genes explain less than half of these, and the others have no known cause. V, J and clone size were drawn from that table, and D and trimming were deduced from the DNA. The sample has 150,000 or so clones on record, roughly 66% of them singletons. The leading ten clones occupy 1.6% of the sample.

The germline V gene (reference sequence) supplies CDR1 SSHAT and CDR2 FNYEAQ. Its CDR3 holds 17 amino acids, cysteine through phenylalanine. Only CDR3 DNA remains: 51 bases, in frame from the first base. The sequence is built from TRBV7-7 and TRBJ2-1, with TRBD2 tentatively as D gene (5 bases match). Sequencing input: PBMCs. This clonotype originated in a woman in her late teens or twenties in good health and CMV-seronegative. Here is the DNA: TGTGCTAGCAGCTTAGGAGGCCTGGCCGTGGCGGGCAATGAGCAGTTCTTC. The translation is CASSLGGLAVAGNEQFF.